These 27 T cell receptor beta chains were sequenced from one sample in a study of blood T cell repertoires in COVID-19. Data came from immunoSEQ multiplex PCR; TCRdb stores just in-frame clones and leaves some out. This sample has 250,000 to 300,000 clones, with more than 75% found just once. Sample: peripheral blood. The receptor source for this set is a woman aged 40 to 55 who had recovered from COVID-19.

This clone appeared a few times. The chain uses TRBV29-1 and TRBJ1-3; 8 nucleotides align to TRBD1. V dropped 3 bases and J dropped 2; count of bases not matched to a gene: 9. Germline V gene data show CDR1 as SQVTM and CDR2 as ANQGSEA. CDR3 length equals 16 residues. CDR3 coding DNA: TGCAGCGTTGAGGGGCCCCAGGGGGCTGCTGGAAACACCATATATTTT. Its protein is CSVEGPQGAAGNTIYF.

The table lists this clone with a count of one. The chain joins TRBV5-5 to TRBJ1-1; possibly TRBD1 for D (5 bases). With 0 bases removed from V and 2 bases from J, the gap between germline ends came to 11 bases. CDR3 length equals 15 residues. Germline CDR1 and CDR2: SGHKS and YYEKEE (reference sequence). DNA for the CDR3: TGTGCCAGCAGCTTGGTTAGACAGCTAAACACTGAAGCTTTCTTT. It codes for CASSLVRQLNTEAFF.

The chain joins TRBV4-2 to TRBJ2-7, with a tentative D call TRBD1 (5 bases). Germline-derived CDR1 and CDR2 are LGHNA and YNFKEQ. This CDR3 is built from 12 residues. Trimming pared 1 base from V and 6 bases from J, leaving 7 bases between. CDR3 amino acids: CASSQGRGEQYF. The CDR3 DNA sequence: TGTGCCAGCAGCCAAGGTAGGGGCGAGCAGTACTTC.

The chain carries TRBV19 and TRBJ1-3; D gene uncertain. Trimming removed 3 bases from V and 1 base from J, with 7 bases in between. Germline V lookup: CDR1 LNHDA, CDR2 SQIVND (reference sequence). The CDR3 loop spans 14 amino acids. CDR3 amino acids: CASSIPVSGNTIYF. CDR3 in DNA: TGTGCCAGTAGTATTCCCGTATCTGGAAACACCATATATTTT.

V usage is TRBV6-5 and J usage is TRBJ1-4; D perhaps matches TRBD1 (5 bases). The CDR3 extends over 14 amino acids. Trimming pared 6 bases from V and 0 bases from J, leaving 8 bases between. Germline V lookup: CDR1 MNHEY, CDR2 SVGAGI. The CDR3 here is CASRTEATNEKLFF. The CDR3, as DNA: TGTGCCAGCAGGACAGAAGCAACTAATGAAAAACTGTTTTTT.

The chain combines TRBV6-2 or TRBV6-3 with TRBJ1-5; D is perhaps TRBD1 (5 bases). The CDR3 length is 15 residues. The V end was cut by 0 bases, the J end by 2 bases, with 8 bases between. Germline lookup yields CDR1 MNHEY and CDR2 SVGEGT. The CDR3 nucleotides read TGTGCCAGCAGTTACTCGGGGCGCGGCAATCAGCCCCAGCATTTT. It specifies CASSYSGRGNQPQHF.

The rearrangement links TRBV29-1 to TRBJ1-1, with 8 bases identical to TRBD1. The germline CDR1 and CDR2 sequences are SQVTM and ANQGSEA. The CDR3 consists of 14 residues. The V gene end was trimmed by 7 bases and the J gene end by 1 base; junction bases not matched to a gene: 8. The DNA for the CDR3 is TGCAGCGCCGCGAGACAGGGGCCGAACACTGAAGCTTTCTTT. Translated: CSAARQGPNTEAFF. The variable domain in full, with the rest retrieved from reference TRBV29-1 and TRBJ1-1, is SAVISQKPSRDICQRGTSLTIQCQVDSQVTMMFWYRQQPGQSLTLIATANQGSEATYESGFVIDKFPISRPNLTFSTLTVSNMSPEDSSIYLCSAARQGPNTEAFFGQGTRLTVV.

The chain uses TRBV9 and TRBJ1-6; D gene uncertain. The V gene's germline CDR1 is SGDLS and CDR2 YYNGEE. Trimming took 3 bases from V and 5 from J, leaving 6 bases between them. This CDR3 region has 13 residues. For the CDR3, the DNA is TGTGCCAGCAGCGGGAGGGATAATTCACCCCTCCACTTT. As protein: CASSGRDNSPLHF.

The rearrangement uses TRBV27 and TRBJ1-1, with a possible D match to TRBD1 (6 bases). V shed 0 bases and J shed 4 bases, with 12 bases lying between them. The germline V gene encodes CDR1 MNHEY and CDR2 SMNVEV (reference sequence). The CDR3 spans 15 residues. CDR3 sequence: CASSLSWGQGTEAFF. The CDR3 nucleotides read TGTGCCAGCAGTTTATCGTGGGGGCAGGGCACTGAAGCTTTCTTT.

This clone was detected once. Other DNA sequences within the sample encode an identical CDR3. This chain uses TRBV6-5 with TRBJ2-3, with 14 bases fitting TRBD2. From germline, CDR1 is MNHEY and CDR2 SVGAGI. The V gene end was trimmed by 6 bases and the J gene end by 3 bases; junction bases not matched to a gene: 2. The CDR3 loop spans 15 amino acids. In DNA form, the CDR3 reads TGTGCCAGCAGCAGACTAGCGGGAGGGACAGATACGCAGTATTTT. Protein: CASSRLAGGTDTQYF.

The chain links TRBV5-1 to TRBJ2-7, with a tentative D call TRBD1 (6 bases). The CDR3 covers 15 residues. The germline V gene encodes CDR1 SGHRS and CDR2 YFSETQ. With 7 bases removed from V and 1 base from J, the gap between germline ends came to 18 bases. The CDR3 DNA sequence: TGCGCCAGCGCGCCCACCGGGACATGGTCCTACGAGCAGTACTTC. Protein sequence: CASAPTGTWSYEQYF.

This rearrangement joins TRBV11-2 to TRBJ2-2, with 7 bases lining up with TRBD2. The CDR3 runs 16 residues. The V and J ends lost 7 bases and 0 bases, in that order; junction bases with no gene match: 8. Germline V gene sequence: CDR1 SGHAT, CDR2 FQNNGV. The CDR3 reads CASNIGGTTNTGELFF. In nucleotides, the CDR3 is TGTGCCAGCAACATCGGGGGGACGACGAACACCGGGGAGCTGTTTTTT. The full variable domain, in which reference TRBV11-2 and TRBJ2-2 provide the parts outside the CDR3, is EAGVAQSPRYKIIEKRQSVAFWCNPISGHATLYWYQQILGQGPKLLIQFQNNGVVDDSQLPKDRFSAERLKGVDSTLKIQPAKLEDSAVYLCASNIGGTTNTGELFFGEGSRLTVL.

The chain carries TRBV29-1 and TRBJ2-6; D uncertain. The germline CDR1 and CDR2 sequences are SQVTM and ANQGSEA. The CDR3 consists of 14 residues. Trimming stripped 4 bases from V and 0 bases from J, with 7 bases between. The CDR3 DNA sequence: TGCAGCGTTGTTCTGCGCTCTGGGGCCAACGTCCTGACTTTC. This gives the protein CSVVLRSGANVLTF.

J is TRBJ2-1 and V is TRBV14, with a possible D match to TRBD2 (5 bases). V lost 4 bases to trimming and J lost 0 bases, with 13 bases between them. This CDR3 has 16 amino acids. CDR1 is SGHDN and CDR2 is FVKESK in the germline V gene. This CDR3 is CASSRTERSSYNEQFF. CDR3 bases: TGTGCCAGCAGCCGTACGGAGCGGTCCTCCTACAATGAGCAGTTCTTC.

This chain joins TRBV6-6 and TRBJ1-1, with D possibly TRBD1 on 5 matching bases. Trimming cost V 5 bases and J 4 bases, with 14 bases left between them. Germline V gives CDR1 MNHNY, CDR2 SVGAGI (reference sequence). This CDR3 region has 14 residues. Here the CDR3 reads CASSLPRGGTEAFF. CDR3 DNA sequence: TGTGCCAGCAGTCTACCACGCGGGGGCACTGAAGCTTTCTTT.

The sample holds one count of this clone. J is TRBJ2-1 and V is TRBV2, with 8 bases matching TRBD2. This CDR3 is 15 amino acids long. Germline V CDR1 and CDR2: SNHLY, FYNNEI. Trimming cost V 3 bases and J 2 bases; bases outside gene matches: 3. For the CDR3, the DNA is TGTGCCAGCAGTGATGTCGGGAGGGCCTACAATGAGCAGTTCTTC. Translating it yields CASSDVGRAYNEQFF. The full variable domain, completed using reference TRBV2 and TRBJ2-1, is EPEVTQTPSHQVTQMGQEVILRCVPISNHLYFYWYRQILGQKVEFLVSFYNNEISEKSEIFDDQFSVERPDGSNFTLKIRSTKLEDSAMYFCASSDVGRAYNEQFFGPGTRLTVL.

The chain combines TRBV7-9 with TRBJ2-5; D is possibly TRBD2 (5 bases). Trimming stripped 4 bases from V and 7 bases from J, with 7 bases between. This CDR3 spans 11 amino acids. Per the germline V gene, CDR1 is SEHNR and CDR2 is FQNEAQ (reference sequence). The CDR3 protein is CASSSRGTQYF. In nucleotides, the CDR3 is TGTGCCAGCAGCTCCCGGGGGACCCAGTACTTC. The entire variable domain, with the rest obtained from reference TRBV7-9 and TRBJ2-5, is as follows: DTGVSQNPRHKITKRGQNVTFRCDPISEHNRLYWYRQTLGQGPEFLTYFQNEAQLEKSRLLSDRFSAERPKGSFSTLEIQRTEQGDSAMYLCASSSRGTQYFGPGTRLLVL.

V and J are TRBV24-1 and TRBJ2-5; D is perhaps TRBD2 (6 bases). The V end was cut by 8 bases, the J end by 5 bases, with 17 bases between. The CDR3 runs 14 residues. Germline lookup yields CDR1 KGHDR and CDR2 SFDVKD. This chain's CDR3 is CATTTHGLAETQYF. For the CDR3, the DNA is TGTGCCACCACCACTCACGGGCTAGCGGAGACCCAGTACTTC.

This chain joins TRBV7-2 and TRBJ2-5; the match to TRBD2 covers 10 bases. From germline, CDR1 is SGHTA and CDR2 FQGNSA. This CDR3 spans 16 amino acids. V lost 0 bases and J lost 7; bases outside the gene matches: 8. The CDR3 DNA reads TGTGCCAGCAGCTTAGCGGGGGCTAGCGGGGGTGGGACCCAGTACTTC. Translation gives CASSLAGASGGGTQYF.

The chain carries TRBV7-2 and TRBJ2-1; possibly TRBD2 for D (6 bases). With 5 bases removed from V and 5 bases from J, the gap between germline ends came to 16 bases. Germline CDR1 is SGHTA and CDR2 is FQGNSA. This CDR3 region has 15 residues. The CDR3 sequence is CASSPRDFRNNEQFF. Here the CDR3 DNA reads TGTGCCAGCAGCCCACGGGACTTTAGGAACAATGAGCAGTTCTTC.

This clone was counted a single time. Different DNA sequences within this sample yield the same CDR3. This chain connects TRBV24-1 to TRBJ2-1; 14 positions match TRBD2. The CDR3 runs to 16 residues. The germline V gene encodes CDR1 KGHDR and CDR2 SFDVKD. V lost 3 bases and J lost 7; bases outside the gene matches: 4. The DNA of the CDR3 is TGTGCCACCAGTGATGCGACTAGCGGGAGGGTGAATGAGCAGTTCTTC. This sequence encodes CATSDATSGRVNEQFF.

The J gene is TRBJ2-3, the V gene TRBV7-9, with 12 positions matching TRBD2. J was trimmed by 0 bases and V by 5 bases; bases with no gene match: 3. Germline V gives CDR1 SEHNR, CDR2 FQNEAQ (reference sequence). This CDR3 region has 16 residues. The CDR3 is CASSPTSGGSTDTQYF. CDR3 in DNA: TGTGCCAGCAGCCCGACTAGCGGGGGAAGCACAGATACGCAGTATTTT.

The chain joins TRBV27 to TRBJ1-3; D is unresolved. The CDR3 spans 13 residues. From germline, CDR1 is MNHEY and CDR2 SMNVEV (reference sequence). Between the trimmed V and J ends, which lost 8 bases and 5 bases, there was a span of 13 bases. CDR3 DNA sequence: TGTGCCAGCCGCCCGGGGTCTCGAAACACCATATATTTT. It translates to CASRPGSRNTIYF.

This clone appeared a few times. The J gene is TRBJ1-1, the V gene TRBV30; no definite D call. V lost 0 bases and J lost 4, with 3 bases in between. The germline V gene has CDR1 GTSNPN and CDR2 SVGIG (reference sequence). This CDR3 has 11 residues. For the CDR3, the DNA is TGTGCCTGGAGTGTACTCACTGAAGCTTTCTTT. The encoded protein is CAWSVLTEAFF. The full variable domain, completed using reference TRBV30 and TRBJ1-1, is SQTIHQWPATLVQPVGSPLSLECTVEGTSNPNLYWYRQAAGRGLQLLFYSVGIGQISSEVPQNLSASRPQDRQFILSSKKLLLSDSGFYLCAWSVLTEAFFGQGTRLTVV.

The rearrangement links TRBV5-6 to TRBJ2-1, with TRBD2 matching over 7 bases. Looked up from germline, CDR1 is SGHDT and CDR2 is YYEEEE. Trimming at V came to 0 bases and at J to 4 bases, leaving 7 bases not matched to a gene. The CDR3 sequence is 16 residues long. CDR3 protein: CASSLGAGRRYNEQFF. The CDR3 DNA sequence: TGTGCCAGCAGCTTGGGAGCCGGGAGGAGATACAATGAGCAGTTCTTC. The full variable domain, its missing parts supplied by reference TRBV5-6 and TRBJ2-1, is DAGVTQSPTHLIKTRGQQVTLRCSPKSGHDTVSWYQQALGQGPQFIFQYYEEEERQRGNFPDRFSGHQFPNYSSELNVNALLLGDSALYLCASSLGAGRRYNEQFFGPGTRLTVL.

This chain uses TRBV10-2 with TRBJ1-2, with D maybe TRBD1 (5 bases). The CDR3 is 13 residues long. In germline, CDR1 is WSHSY, CDR2 SAAADI. V lost 8 bases and J 3 bases, leaving 13 bases between the germline ends. In DNA, the CDR3 is TGCGCCAGCGTCGGGGGGGGTCACTATGGCTACACCTTC. As protein: CASVGGGHYGYTF.

This chain uses TRBV12-3 or TRBV12-4 with TRBJ1-4; weak D call: TRBD1 (5 bases). V was clipped by 5 bases and J by 7 bases, with 11 bases between them. The CDR3 has 13 residues. CDR3 region: CASSLGGSEKLFF. The CDR3 DNA reads TGTGCCAGCAGTCTGGGGGGTAGTGAAAAACTGTTTTTT.